These T cell receptor beta chains were read from a single sample in a study of cytomegalovirus exposure and HLA in healthy donors. The data were produced by immunoSEQ multiplex PCR, yet TCRdb's version contains in-frame clones alone and is incomplete. The table lists some 220,000 clones, roughly 73% of them singletons. Source material: PBMCs. These receptors originate from a boy aged 5-17 years in good health and CMV-seronegative. Both conserved end residues are part of each CDR3. D genes are given only for firm matches. A row's size may be missing; if present it is once, few, many or a size class.

abundance	j_gene	d_gene	v_gene	CDR3nt	CDR3aa
-	TRBJ2-7	-	TRBV7-2	TGTGCCAGCAGCTTAGCGAGGAGAGAGCAGTACTTC	CASSLARREQYF
once	TRBJ2-2	-	TRBV30	TGTGCCTGGAGTGTACTTGCGCCCGGGGAGCTGTTTTTT	CAWSVLAPGELFF
-	TRBJ1-2	TRBD1	TRBV28	TGTGCCAGCAGTCTCGGACAGGGTACCTACACCTTC	CASSLGQGTYTF
-	TRBJ1-2	TRBD1	TRBV7-3	TGTGCCAGCAGCCCTACAGGGGGCACGGATGGCTACACCTTC	CASSPTGGTDGYTF
-	TRBJ2-2	TRBD1	TRBV30	TGTGCCTGGGGCCTCTCCCCGGGACAGGATAACACCGGGGAGCTGTTTTTT	CAWGLSPGQDNTGELFF
-	TRBJ1-2	-	TRBV4-2	TGTGCCAGCAGCCAAGAATATGACAGCCCTCTCTATGGCTACACCTTC	CASSQEYDSPLYGYTF
-	TRBJ2-3	-	TRBV6-6	TGTGCCAGTCGACCGGACACAAACACAGATACGCAGTATTTT	CASRPDTNTDTQYF
-	TRBJ2-7	TRBD2	TRBV10-1	TGCGCCAGCAGTGAGTTCGCAGCGGGACCCCGGGGCGAGCAGTACTTC	CASSEFAAGPRGEQYF
-	TRBJ2-6	TRBD1	TRBV9	TGTGCCAGCAGCGTGAGTCAGACAGGGTCTGGGGCCAACGTCCTGACTTTC	CASSVSQTGSGANVLTF
few	TRBJ2-5	TRBD2	TRBV19	TGTGCCAGTAGTGGTTTTCGGACTAGCACTTTCCAAGAGACCCAGTACTTC	CASSGFRTSTFQETQYF
-	TRBJ2-2	-	TRBV1	TGCACCAGCAGCCCAGGGATCCTAGTGGGGGAGCTGTTTTTT	CTSSPGILVGELFF
-	TRBJ2-1	-	TRBV30	TGTGCCTGGAGTACCGTAGCGGAGCAGTTCTTC	CAWSTVAEQFF
-	TRBJ1-1	-	TRBV6-5	TGTGCCAGCATCGCCGGGACATCACTGGGCACTGAAGCTTTCTTT	CASIAGTSLGTEAFF
-	TRBJ1-1	-	TRBV15	TGTGCCACCAGCAGAGATCGTGGGCACAGGGCCAACACTGAAGCTTTCTTT	CATSRDRGHRANTEAFF
-	TRBJ2-7	TRBD2	TRBV5-1	TGCGCCAGCAGCCCCGGGACTACTCGTTACGAGCAGTACTTC	CASSPGTTRYEQYF
-	TRBJ1-2	-	TRBV6-5	TGTGCCAGCAGCAAACCCGGGGTCTACTATGGCTACACCTTC	CASSKPGVYYGYTF
few	TRBJ2-7	-	TRBV5-4	TGTGCCAGCAGCTTGGGCCCTATCTCCTACGAGCAGTACTTC	CASSLGPISYEQYF
-	TRBJ2-7	TRBD2	TRBV9	TGTGCCAGCAGCGTAAGGGGACTAGCGGGGGACGAGCAGTACTTC	CASSVRGLAGDEQYF
-	TRBJ1-2	TRBD1	TRBV7-8	TGTGCCAGCAGCTTAGATAGGCGAGGGGGGACAGACTATGGCTACACCTTC	CASSLDRRGGTDYGYTF
-	TRBJ2-2	TRBD1	TRBV29-1	TGCAGCGTTCGGGCAGGGGGTGACGGGGAGCTGTTTTTT	CSVRAGGDGELFF
-	TRBJ1-2	-	TRBV25-1	TGTGCCAGCTCCGACCGCGGGTGGGGTGGCTACACCTTC	CASSDRGWGGYTF
-	TRBJ2-5	TRBD2	TRBV19	TGTGCCAGTAGTTCCTGGGGTCTCGGGACTAGCGAGTACCAAGAGACCCAGTACTTC	CASSSWGLGTSEYQETQYF
once	TRBJ2-3	-	TRBV15	TGTGCCACCAGCAGAGGCGGGGATACGCAGTATTTT	CATSRGGDTQYF
-	TRBJ1-1	TRBD1	TRBV6-6	TGTGCCAGCAGTGCCGGGACAGGGGGTGAAGCTTTCTTT	CASSAGTGGEAFF
-	TRBJ1-1	TRBD1	TRBV5-1	TGCGCCAGCAGCTCCGAGGACAGGGGGCCGGATGAAGCTTTCTTT	CASSSEDRGPDEAFF
few	TRBJ1-1	TRBD1	TRBV7-9	TGTGCCAGCAGCTGGACAGGGGATGCGAACACTGAAGCTTTCTTT	CASSWTGDANTEAFF
once	TRBJ2-1	-	TRBV2	TGTGCCAGCAGTACGGACGGGAGCTCCTACAATGAGCAGTTCTTC	CASSTDGSSYNEQFF
-	TRBJ2-7	-	TRBV6-6	TGTGCCAGCCGGACAGCAACCTACGAGCAGTACTTC	CASRTATYEQYF
-	TRBJ1-2	-	TRBV30	TGTGCCTGGAGTTCCACCGGACACGGGAGGTTTGGATTC	CAWSSTGHGRFGF
-	TRBJ2-2	TRBD2	TRBV7-2	TGTGCCAGCAGCCGCGGGGGGGACGGGGAGCTGTTTTTT	CASSRGGDGELFF
-	TRBJ2-1	-	TRBV6-1	TGTGCCAGCAGTGAGCGGGATTATCCCTACAATGAGCAGTTCTTC	CASSERDYPYNEQFF
-	TRBJ2-3	TRBD1	TRBV5-1	TGCGCCAGCCAGGGGGCGGGAAGCACAGATACGCAGTATTTT	CASQGAGSTDTQYF
-	TRBJ1-1	-	TRBV30	TGTGCCTGGGTTGTTGGGGCCAACACTGAAGCTTTCTTT	CAWVVGANTEAFF
-	TRBJ1-1	-	TRBV7-6	TGTGCCAGCAGCTCCGCAGGGAGGTTGAACACTGAAGCTTTCTTT	CASSSAGRLNTEAFF
-	TRBJ1-4	-	TRBV4-1	TGCGCCAGCAGCCAAACATCAAGGGGTCGCGAAAAACTGTTTTTT	CASSQTSRGREKLFF
-	TRBJ2-5	TRBD2	TRBV5-1	TGCGCCAGCAGCTTGGGCACTAGCGGGGAGACCCAGTACTTC	CASSLGTSGETQYF
-	TRBJ2-1	-	TRBV20-1	TGCAGTGCTCTCCTTTTCTATGAGCAGTTCTTC	CSALLFYEQFF
-	TRBJ1-4	-	TRBV19	TGTGCCAGTAGTACACAAGCAACTAATGAAAAACTGTTTTTT	CASSTQATNEKLFF
-	TRBJ1-1	-	TRBV7-9	TGTGCCAGCAGCTCTCAACCAACCAGGGGCACTGAAGCTTTCTTT	CASSSQPTRGTEAFF
few	TRBJ2-1	TRBD2	TRBV2	TGTGCCACCCTCCCAATAGCGGGAGTGGAGAATGAGCAGTTCTTC	CATLPIAGVENEQFF
-	TRBJ1-1	TRBD1	TRBV10-3	TGTGCCATCACCTGGGACAGGGCCAACACTGAAGCTTTCTTT	CAITWDRANTEAFF